Sequencing of this T cell receptor beta chain was carried out in a study of blood T cell repertoires in COVID-19 (dated by TCRdb to the early 2020s). Study-wide context: Samples from collaborators originated in the United States, Italy and Spain and spanned both the acute and convalescent phases of COVID-19. The material from the prospective study consisted of cDNA or gDNA derived from T cells, B-cell-depleted T cells, or PBMCs. Subjects who had been exposed to COVID-19, were actively infected with it, or had recovered from it provided the deeply sampled blood TCRbeta repertoires that made up the dataset. The repertoires were released in a freely available public database intended as a resource for research on the immune response to SARS-CoV-2. Samples were obtained from the ongoing ImmuneRACE study (first 160 participants) and from about 1,300 subjects provided by 6 global collaborators. Sample metadata almost always included a de-identified subject ID, COVID-19 status, age in years and sex. Where available, HLA class I and class II types were obtained from metadata supplied by the sample provider rather than from assay-based typing. What the study reported, not specific to this receptor: How much clinical and demographic metadata was included differed by source and by participant, and the metadata was provided uncurated.

TCRbeta CDR3 regions were amplified from genomic DNA by means of the immunoSEQ Assay, a bias-controlled multiplex PCR. Turning to the authors' computational methods: The number of nucleated cells in each sample was estimated by amplification of reference gene primers within the assay. To quantify the absolute abundance of each unique TCRbeta CDR3 rearrangement, sequence reads were collapsed and filtered. Productive Simpson clonality was computed per sample as the square root of Simpson's diversity index over productive rearrangements. TCRdb re-hosts the immuneACCESS table, in-frame sequences only. Its copies lack some clones; in the studies checked, an unresolved V gene accounts for under half of them, and the cause for the rest is not known. V, J and clone size reflect that table, while D and trimming were determined from the DNA. The sample table holds fewer than 85,000 clones, of which about 89% were seen once. Of the sample, 7% to 10% falls within the top ten clones.

Points on this clone: This receptor's antigen is unknown. No clone much larger than this one lies a single base away; base qualities are absent.

The CDR3 holds 19 amino acids from the cysteine to the phenylalanine. The CDR3 DNA has 57 bases and is translated from base 1. V was cut back by 3 bases and J by 0 bases, leaving a gap of 22 bases between them. From a lookup of the germline V gene, CDR1 and CDR2 are SGDLS and YYNGEE. The collaborating institutions used their own protocols to collect whole blood in K2EDTA tubes. For TCRbeta analysis, collaborator samples were shipped as frozen whole blood, as isolated PBMCs, or as DNA extracted from either sample type. The sequence was collected from a man over 45 with active COVID-19. Here the chain combines TRBV9 and TRBJ2-1; TRBD1 is perhaps the D gene, given 6 matching bases. The sequenced sample was peripheral blood. The DNA reads as follows: TGTGCCAGCAGCGGTTTACAGGGTCTAGCCCTCAGCTCCTACAATGAGCAGTTCTTC. Its protein reads: CASSGLQGLALSSYNEQFF.